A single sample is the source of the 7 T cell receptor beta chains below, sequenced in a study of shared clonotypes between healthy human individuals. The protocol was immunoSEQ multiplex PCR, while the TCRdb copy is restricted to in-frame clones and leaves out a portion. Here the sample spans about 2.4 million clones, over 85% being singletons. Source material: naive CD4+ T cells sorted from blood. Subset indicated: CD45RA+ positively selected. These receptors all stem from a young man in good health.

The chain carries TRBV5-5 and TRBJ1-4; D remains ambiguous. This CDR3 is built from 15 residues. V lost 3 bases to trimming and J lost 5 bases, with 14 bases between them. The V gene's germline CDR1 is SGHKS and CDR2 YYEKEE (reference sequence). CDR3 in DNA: TGTGCCAGCAGCTGGGGAGGGAGGCCAAATGAAAAACTGTTTTTT. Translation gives CASSWGGRPNEKLFF.

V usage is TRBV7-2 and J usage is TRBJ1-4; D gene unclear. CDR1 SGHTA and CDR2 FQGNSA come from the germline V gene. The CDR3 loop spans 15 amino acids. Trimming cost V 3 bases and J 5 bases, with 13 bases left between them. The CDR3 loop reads CASSFSTEKNEKLFF. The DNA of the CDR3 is TGTGCCAGCAGCTTCTCGACTGAGAAGAATGAAAAACTGTTTTTT. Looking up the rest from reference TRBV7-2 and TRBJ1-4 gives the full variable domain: GAGVSQSPSNKVTEKGKDVELRCDPISGHTALYWYRQSLGQGLEFLIYFQGNSAPDKSGLPSDRFSAERTGGSVSTLTIQRTQQEDSAVYLCASSFSTEKNEKLFFGSGTQLSVL.

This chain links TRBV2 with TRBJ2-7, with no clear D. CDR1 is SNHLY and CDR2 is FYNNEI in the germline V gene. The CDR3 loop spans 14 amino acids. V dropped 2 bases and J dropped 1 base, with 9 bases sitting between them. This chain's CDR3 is CASSELTASYEQYF. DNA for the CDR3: TGTGCCAGCAGTGAATTAACAGCTTCCTACGAGCAGTACTTC.

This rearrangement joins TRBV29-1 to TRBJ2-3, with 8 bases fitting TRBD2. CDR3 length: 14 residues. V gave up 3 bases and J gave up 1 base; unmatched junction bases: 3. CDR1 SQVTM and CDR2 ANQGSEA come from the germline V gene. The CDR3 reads CSVESAGGTDTQYF. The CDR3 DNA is TGCAGCGTTGAGTCAGCGGGGGGCACAGATACGCAGTATTTT.

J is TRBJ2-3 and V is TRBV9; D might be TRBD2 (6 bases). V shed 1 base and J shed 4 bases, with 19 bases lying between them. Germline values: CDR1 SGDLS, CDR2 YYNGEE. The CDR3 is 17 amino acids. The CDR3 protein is CASSVQGGGTSPDTQYF. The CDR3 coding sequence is TGTGCCAGCAGCGTACAGGGAGGAGGCACGAGCCCAGATACGCAGTATTTT.

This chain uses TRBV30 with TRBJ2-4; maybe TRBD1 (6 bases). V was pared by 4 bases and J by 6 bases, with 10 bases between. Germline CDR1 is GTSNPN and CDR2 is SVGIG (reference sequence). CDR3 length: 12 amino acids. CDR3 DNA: TGTGCCTGGACCCCGACAGGAAACATTCAGTACTTC. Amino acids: CAWTPTGNIQYF.

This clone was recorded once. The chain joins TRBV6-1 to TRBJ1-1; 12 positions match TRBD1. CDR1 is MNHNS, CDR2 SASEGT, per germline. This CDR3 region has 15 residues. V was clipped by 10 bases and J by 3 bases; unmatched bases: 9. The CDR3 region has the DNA TGTGCCACCCGGTCGGGACAGGGGGCTTACACTGAAGCTTTCTTT. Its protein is CATRSGQGAYTEAFF.